Included here is one TCR beta chain sequence, with context. The same CDR3 also results from other DNA sequences found in this sample. This sample is part of a study of blood T cell repertoires in COVID-19. Study details: The study drew acute and convalescent COVID-19 samples from the United States, Italy and Spain.

Germline assignment: CDR1 SNHLY and CDR2 FYNNEI. The length of the CDR3 is 13 residues. V was shortened by 4 bases and J by 1 base, with 7 bases between the two germline ends. Repertoires were generated with immunoSEQ multiplex PCR, while TCRdb's copy carries only in-frame clones and drops some. The table lists about 240,000 clones, nearly 85% of them singletons. Sequences were obtained from peripheral blood. The receptor was derived from a human donor in a cohort sampled during active COVID-19. The V call is TRBV2, the J call TRBJ1-1; possible D gene TRBD1, 6 bases. CDR3: CASSVTGNTEAFF. The CDR3 DNA reads as TGTGCCAGCAGTGTGACAGGGAACACTGAAGCTTTCTTT.